This TCR beta chain appears in the sequencing data of a study of T-cell memory formation after mild COVID-19. Turning to the study itself: For the most part, TCR clusters were specific to one donor.

It was 5'RACE with constant-segment primers that produced the TCR alpha and TCR beta cDNA libraries, which carried sample barcodes and UMIs. TCRdb recomputed calls from the 5' RACE reads with MiXCR, one row per CDR3 protein. The data hold more than 150,000 distinct CDR3 sequences, with over 20% observed a single time. V dropped 1 base and J dropped 6 bases, with 4 bases sitting between them. Germline CDR1 is SEHNR and CDR2 is FQNEAQ (reference sequence). The CDR3 consists of 12 residues. The rearrangement joins TRBV7-9 to TRBJ2-1; no clear D gene. Sequencing was performed on PBMCs or a T cell subset sorted from them (not recorded which). The receptor's source is an adult woman who had mild COVID-19 (a few samples of this study predate the infection). Cell type and time point are not known. In DNA form, the CDR3 reads TGTGCCAGCAGCTTAGTTGTCAATGAGCAGTTCTTC. The encoded protein is CASSLVVNEQFF. The complete variable domain, with remaining parts taken from reference TRBV7-9 and TRBJ2-1, reads DTGVSQNPRHKITKRGQNVTFRCDPISEHNRLYWYRQTLGQGPEFLTYFQNEAQLEKSRLLSDRFSAERPKGSFSTLEIQRTEQGDSAMYLCASSLVVNEQFFGPGTRLTVL.